Below, 5 T cell receptor beta chains from the same sample are listed, as sequenced in a study of cytomegalovirus exposure and HLA in healthy donors. TCRdb's copy holds only in-frame clones and misses some; the assay was immunoSEQ multiplex PCR. The data contain 100,000 to 150,000 clones, roughly 91% of them singletons. Sequencing was performed on PBMCs. All receptors come from a man aged 30 to 45 in good health and CMV-seronegative.

The chain uses TRBV10-3 and TRBJ2-1; D may be TRBD1 (6 bases). V was shortened by 6 bases and J by 5 bases, with 20 bases between the two germline ends. Germline lookup yields CDR1 ENHRY and CDR2 SYGVKD. The CDR3 runs to 16 residues. CDR3 sequence reads: CAIRGAGATINNEQFF. The CDR3 DNA sequence: TGTGCCATCAGGGGGGCAGGGGCGACTATTAACAATGAGCAGTTCTTC.

The V call is TRBV27, the J call TRBJ2-1; tentative D call: TRBD2 (6 bases). Per the germline V gene, CDR1 is MNHEY and CDR2 is SMNVEV (reference sequence). The germline V and J ends were trimmed by 4 bases and 4 bases, with 14 bases remaining between them. CDR3 size: 15 residues. The CDR3, as DNA: TGTGCCAGCAGTTCCACTGCGGGGCCATACAATGAGCAGTTCTTC. It encodes CASSSTAGPYNEQFF.

The rearrangement joins TRBV10-2 to TRBJ1-3; no clear D. Germline assignment: CDR1 WSHSY and CDR2 SAAADI. Trimming shortened V by 6 bases and J by 7 bases, and 16 bases separated the two germline ends. There are 14 residues in the CDR3. CDR3 DNA: TGCGCCAGCAGCGGACGTGGGAGCGGTAACACCATATATTTT. Translation gives CASSGRGSGNTIYF.

The genes are TRBV19 and TRBJ2-5, with no clear D. Germline assignment: CDR1 LNHDA and CDR2 SQIVND (reference sequence). V was cut by 4 bases and J by 5 bases, with 14 bases left in between. This CDR3 is 14 amino acids long. The CDR3 DNA reads as TGTGCCAGTAGTACCTCGCAGGTTGTGGAGACCCAGTACTTC. Residues: CASSTSQVVETQYF.

The V and J genes are TRBV9 and TRBJ2-1; 9 bases map to TRBD2. The CDR3 runs 15 residues. The germline V gene encodes CDR1 SGDLS and CDR2 YYNGEE. The ends lost 0 bases at V and 9 bases at J; junction bases unmatched: 7. The chain's CDR3 is CASSVVRGGLGEQFF. CDR3 coding DNA: TGTGCCAGCAGCGTAGTGCGGGGGGGCCTTGGTGAGCAGTTCTTC.